This TCR beta chain was observed in a study of cytomegalovirus exposure and HLA in healthy donors. Study-wide background: Unique TCR beta sequences numbering some 120 million came from 190 million or so T cells in an earlier analysis. Overall study findings and caveats: For presence/absence analyses, sequencing depth was assumed to be roughly uniform across donors. In an earlier analysis, about 90% or about 30%: the productive usage of most TCR beta V segments.

Primers for the PCR totalled 60 Vbeta and 13 Jbeta. The data were produced by immunoSEQ multiplex PCR, yet TCRdb's version contains in-frame clones alone and is incomplete. The top ten clones hold under 4% of a sample with 85,000 to 130,000 clones, 70% to 85% of them seen once. Remarks on this clone: Its target is not known.

The CDR3 is made up of 14 amino acids. Trimming pared 6 bases from V and 1 base from J, leaving 12 bases between. Germline-derived CDR1 and CDR2 are SQVTM and ANQGSEA. Specimen: PBMCs. This clonotype was sampled from a man aged 55 to 69 in good health and CMV-seronegative. The chain carries TRBV29-1 and TRBJ2-2; the D is unclear. The CDR3 bases are TGCAGCGTCGTTCCTAATTGGAACACCGGGGAGCTGTTTTTT. Translated, it gives CSVVPNWNTGELFF.